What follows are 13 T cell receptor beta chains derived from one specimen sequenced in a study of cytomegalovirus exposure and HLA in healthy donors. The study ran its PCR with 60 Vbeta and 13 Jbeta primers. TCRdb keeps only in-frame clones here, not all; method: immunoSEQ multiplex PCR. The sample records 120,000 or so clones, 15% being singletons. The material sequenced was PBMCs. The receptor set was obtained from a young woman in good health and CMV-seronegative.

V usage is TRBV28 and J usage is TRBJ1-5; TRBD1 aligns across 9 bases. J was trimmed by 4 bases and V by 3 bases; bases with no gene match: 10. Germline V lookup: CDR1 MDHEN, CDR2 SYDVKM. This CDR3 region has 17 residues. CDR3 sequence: CASSLGQGSWVNQPQHF. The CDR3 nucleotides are TGTGCCAGCAGTTTGGGACAGGGCTCGTGGGTTAATCAGCCCCAGCATTTT.

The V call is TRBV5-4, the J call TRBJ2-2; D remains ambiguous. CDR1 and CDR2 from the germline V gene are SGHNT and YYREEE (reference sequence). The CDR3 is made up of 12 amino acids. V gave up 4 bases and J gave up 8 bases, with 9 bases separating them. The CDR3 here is CASSPDWGELFF. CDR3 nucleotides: TGTGCCAGCAGCCCCGACTGGGGGGAGCTGTTTTTT.

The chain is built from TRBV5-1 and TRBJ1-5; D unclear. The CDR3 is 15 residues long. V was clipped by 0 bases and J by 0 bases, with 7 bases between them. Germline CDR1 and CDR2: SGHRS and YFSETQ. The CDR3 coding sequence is TGCGCCAGCAGCTTGGGAGGGATTAGCAATCAGCCCCAGCATTTT. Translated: CASSLGGISNQPQHF.

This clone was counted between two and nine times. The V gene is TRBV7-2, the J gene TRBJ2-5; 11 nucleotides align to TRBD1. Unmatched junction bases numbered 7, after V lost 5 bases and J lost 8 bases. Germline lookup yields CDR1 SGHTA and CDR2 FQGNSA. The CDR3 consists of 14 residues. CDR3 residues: CASSPGGTGGTQYF. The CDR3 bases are TGTGCCAGCAGCCCAGGAGGGACAGGGGGTACCCAGTACTTC.

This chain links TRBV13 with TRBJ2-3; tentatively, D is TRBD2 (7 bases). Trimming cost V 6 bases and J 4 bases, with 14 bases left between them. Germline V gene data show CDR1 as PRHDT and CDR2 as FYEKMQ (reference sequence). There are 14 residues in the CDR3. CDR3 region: CASSPRGGADTQYF. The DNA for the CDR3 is TGTGCCAGCAGTCCCCGCGGGGGCGCAGATACGCAGTATTTT.

In nucleotides, the CDR3 is TGTGCCTGGAGTCCCGTCGTCTCGTTTGTGCCCCTCCACTTT. Translated, it gives CAWSPVVSFVPLHF. The chain has TRBV30 and TRBJ1-6; D is uncertain. In germline, CDR1 is GTSNPN, CDR2 SVGIG (reference sequence). The CDR3 is 14 amino acids. Trimming cost V 2 bases and J 13 bases, with 18 bases left between them.

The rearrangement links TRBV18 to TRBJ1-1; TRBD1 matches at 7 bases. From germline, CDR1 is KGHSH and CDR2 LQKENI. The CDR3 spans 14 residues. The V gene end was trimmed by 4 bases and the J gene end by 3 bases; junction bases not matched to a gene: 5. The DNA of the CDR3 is TGTGCCAGCTCACTCGAACAGGGGCACACTGAAGCTTTCTTT. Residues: CASSLEQGHTEAFF.

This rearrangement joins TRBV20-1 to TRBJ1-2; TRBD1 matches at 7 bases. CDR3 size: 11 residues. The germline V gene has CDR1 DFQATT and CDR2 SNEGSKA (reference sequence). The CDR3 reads CTLERGPGYTF. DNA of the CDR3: TGCACTCTGGAAAGGGGGCCTGGCTACACCTTC.

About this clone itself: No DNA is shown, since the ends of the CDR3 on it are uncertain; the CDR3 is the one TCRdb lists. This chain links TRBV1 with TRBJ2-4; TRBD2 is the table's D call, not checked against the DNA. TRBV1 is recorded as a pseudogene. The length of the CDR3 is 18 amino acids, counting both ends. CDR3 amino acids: CTSSQEPFGGGAKNIQYF.

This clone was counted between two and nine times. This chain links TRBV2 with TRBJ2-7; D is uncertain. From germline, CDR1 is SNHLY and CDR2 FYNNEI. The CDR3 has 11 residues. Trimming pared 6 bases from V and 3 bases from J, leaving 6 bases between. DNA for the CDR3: TGTGCCAGCAGGGGCCGCTACGAGCAGTACTTC. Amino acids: CASRGRYEQYF.

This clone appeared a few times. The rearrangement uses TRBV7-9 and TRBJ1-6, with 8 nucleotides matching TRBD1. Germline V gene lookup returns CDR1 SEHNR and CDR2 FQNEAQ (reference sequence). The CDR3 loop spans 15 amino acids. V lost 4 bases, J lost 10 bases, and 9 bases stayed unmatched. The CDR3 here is CASSSRQGFISPLHF. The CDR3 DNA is TGTGCCAGCAGCTCCAGACAGGGGTTCATATCACCCCTCCACTTT.

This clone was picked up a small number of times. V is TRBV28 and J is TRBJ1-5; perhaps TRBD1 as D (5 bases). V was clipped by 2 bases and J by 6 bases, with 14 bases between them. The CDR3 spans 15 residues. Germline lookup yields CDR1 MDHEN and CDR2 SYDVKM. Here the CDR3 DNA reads TGTGCCAGCAGTTTACCCCGGGTGGGGGGTCAGCCCCAGCATTTT. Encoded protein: CASSLPRVGGQPQHF.

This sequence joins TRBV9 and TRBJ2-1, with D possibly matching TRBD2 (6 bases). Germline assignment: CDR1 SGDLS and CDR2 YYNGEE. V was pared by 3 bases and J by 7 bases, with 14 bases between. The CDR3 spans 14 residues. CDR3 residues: CASSAGTSWNEQFF. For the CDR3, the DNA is TGTGCCAGCAGCGCCGGGACTTCCTGGAATGAGCAGTTCTTC.